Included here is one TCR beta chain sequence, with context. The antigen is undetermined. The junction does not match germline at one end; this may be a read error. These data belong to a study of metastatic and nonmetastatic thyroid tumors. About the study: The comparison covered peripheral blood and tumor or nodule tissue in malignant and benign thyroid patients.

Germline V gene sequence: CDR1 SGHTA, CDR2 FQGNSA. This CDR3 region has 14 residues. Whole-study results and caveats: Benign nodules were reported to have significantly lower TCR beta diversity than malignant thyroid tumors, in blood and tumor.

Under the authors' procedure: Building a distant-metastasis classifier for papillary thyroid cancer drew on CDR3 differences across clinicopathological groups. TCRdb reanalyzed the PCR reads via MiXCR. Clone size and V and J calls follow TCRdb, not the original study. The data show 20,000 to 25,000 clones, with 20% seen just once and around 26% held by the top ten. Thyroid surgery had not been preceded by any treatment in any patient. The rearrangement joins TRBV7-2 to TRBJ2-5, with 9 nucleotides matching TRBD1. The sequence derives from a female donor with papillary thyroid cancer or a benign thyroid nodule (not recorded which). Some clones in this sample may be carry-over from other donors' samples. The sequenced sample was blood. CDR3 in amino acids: CVSTSSTGGDTQYF. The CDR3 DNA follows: TGTGTCAGCACCTCATCGACAGGGGGAGATACCCAGTACTTC.